This T cell receptor beta chain was sequenced during a study of coeliac disease. Looking at the study overall: Disease groups: newly diagnosed active, refractory type I, gluten-free-diet controlled.

Cells were frozen in aliquots of approximately 500,000, and one aliquot per fraction was sequenced. As concerns this clone: Its antigen is not known.

Whole-study findings and limits: Only 1 of 6 controls, but about 50% of the 18 coeliac samples, showed published gliadin-specific TRB sequences.

Clones were read by immunoSEQ multiplex PCR, and TCRdb kept only the in-frame ones, dropping some. The sample includes about 2,200 clones, 61% of them seen just once. What was sequenced was lamina propria lymphocytes from the gut. The source is a woman in her twenties or thirties with active celiac disease.

The CDR3 nucleotides are TGTGCCAGCAGCTCCCGGACAGCGTACCAAGAGACCCAGTACTTC. Amino acids: CASSSRTAYQETQYF. The chain combines TRBV5-8 with TRBJ2-5; the D gene is possibly TRBD1 (6 bases). Looked up from germline, CDR1 is SGHTS and CDR2 is YDEGEE. The V and J ends lost 3 bases and 0 bases respectively, with 12 bases between them. This CDR3 spans 15 amino acids.